Shown below are 23 T cell receptor beta chains from a single sample sequenced in a study of CD8 T cells in Susac syndrome. A quantity of about 0.45 to 1 ug RNA underwent reverse transcription using random hexamers. TCRdb independently ran MiXCR on the immunoSEQ multiplex PCR reads; one entry per CDR3 protein. The data contain about 280,000 distinct CDR3 sequences, 70% to 90% of them singletons. Source material: CD8+ T cells from PBMCs. These receptors were collected from a human donor with multiple sclerosis.

V gene TRBV9 combines with J gene TRBJ2-1; 7 bases are shared with TRBD2. The V and J ends lost 2 bases and 3 bases, in that order; junction bases with no gene match: 5. This CDR3 comprises 15 residues. Per germline, CDR1 SGDLS and CDR2 YYNGEE. The CDR3 sequence is CASSVALANYNEQFF. CDR3 DNA sequence: TGTGCCAGCAGCGTGGCACTAGCGAACTACAATGAGCAGTTCTTC.

The rearrangement joins TRBV29-1 to TRBJ2-5; D assignment may be TRBD1 or TRBD2 (5 bases each). CDR3 size: 14 residues. V was pared by 1 base and J by 1 base, with 10 bases between. CDR1 is SQVTM, CDR2 ANQGSEA, per germline. CDR3 region: CSVEGLGTQETQYF. The CDR3 coding sequence is TGCAGCGTTGAAGGTTTGGGGACCCAAGAGACCCAGTACTTC.

V and J are TRBV29-1 and TRBJ2-7, with a weak D call TRBD1 (6 bases). Per the germline V gene, CDR1 is SQVTM and CDR2 is ANQGSEA. V was shortened by 7 bases and J by 8 bases, with 24 bases between the two germline ends. The CDR3 has 14 residues. Here the CDR3 reads CSAKNPGHPYQQYF. DNA of the CDR3: TGCAGCGCCAAAAACCCGGGACATCCTTACCAGCAGTACTTC.

This chain connects TRBV5-4 to TRBJ2-2, with 13 bases aligning to TRBD2. V dropped 7 bases and J dropped 0; count of bases not matched to a gene: 3. CDR3 length: 16 amino acids. Germline-derived CDR1 and CDR2 are SGHNT and YYREEE (reference sequence). In DNA, the CDR3 is TGTGCCAGCTTGGGGACTAGCGGGACGAACACCGGGGAGCTGTTTTTT. It yields the protein CASLGTSGTNTGELFF.

The chain combines TRBV27 with TRBJ1-2, with unresolved D. Germline V gives CDR1 MNHEY, CDR2 SMNVEV (reference sequence). The CDR3 spans 13 residues. Trimming took off 2 bases at V and 4 bases at J, with 8 bases between the two ends. In DNA form, the CDR3 reads TGTGCCAGCAGTTTACAGGCGGGCTATGGCTACACCTTC. Amino acid sequence: CASSLQAGYGYTF.

The J gene is TRBJ2-7, the V gene TRBV11-2; 8 bases match TRBD2. J gave up 2 bases and V 4 bases, and 4 bases lay outside the gene matches. The CDR3 loop spans 14 amino acids. The germline V gene has CDR1 SGHAT and CDR2 FQNNGV. The CDR3 is CASSSLSGAYEQYF. CDR3 nucleotide sequence: TGTGCCAGCAGCTCACTTAGCGGGGCCTACGAGCAGTACTTC.

The V gene is TRBV27, the J gene TRBJ2-7, with 10 bases lining up with TRBD2. Germline-derived CDR1 and CDR2 are MNHEY and SMNVEV (reference sequence). This CDR3 comprises 15 residues. The trim removed 7 bases at V and 3 bases at J, leaving 9 bases unmatched. The CDR3 is CASKNSSGSLYEQYF. For the CDR3, the DNA is TGTGCCAGCAAAAATTCTAGCGGGAGCCTCTACGAGCAGTACTTC.

This chain joins TRBV27 and TRBJ2-1; D uncertain. This CDR3 comprises 13 residues. V dropped 11 bases and J dropped 4 bases, with 15 bases sitting between them. Germline V CDR1 and CDR2: MNHEY, SMNVEV (reference sequence). CDR3 region: CAAQDHGYNEQFF. As DNA, the CDR3 is TGTGCCGCTCAGGACCACGGGTACAATGAGCAGTTCTTC.

This sequence joins TRBV4-1 and TRBJ2-1, with 11 bases fitting TRBD2. With V trimmed by 1 base and J by 5 bases, 4 bases remained unmatched. This CDR3 is 16 amino acids long. Germline V gene sequence: CDR1 MGHRA, CDR2 YSYEKL. CDR3 coding DNA: TGCGCCAGCAGCCAAGGACTAGCGGGAACCAACAATGAGCAGTTCTTC. It translates to CASSQGLAGTNNEQFF.

This clonotype was seen once. J is TRBJ1-1 and V is TRBV15, with 8 bases lining up with TRBD1. CDR3 size: 12 residues. V trimming: 9 bases; J trimming: 7 bases; junction bases outside the gene matches: 7. Per germline, CDR1 LNHNV and CDR2 YYDKDF (reference sequence). The CDR3 sequence: CATGPGGGEAFF. As DNA, the CDR3 is TGTGCCACTGGACCAGGGGGCGGTGAAGCTTTCTTT.

The rearrangement uses TRBV5-1 and TRBJ2-2; 8 positions agree with TRBD2. CDR1 and CDR2 (germline): SGHRS, YFSETQ. The CDR3 loop spans 15 amino acids. The V and J ends lost 4 bases and 5 bases, in that order; junction bases with no gene match: 7. The CDR3 DNA sequence: TGCGCCAGCAGCCTTCAGCGGGAGAGTACCGGGGAGCTGTTTTTT. Translation gives CASSLQRESTGELFF.

This clonotype was detected only once. The conserved phenylalanine or tryptophan is not found at the CDR3 terminus, so this likely reflects a read error. The chain couples TRBV12-3 or TRBV12-4 to TRBJ2-1; the D is unclear. Trimming shortened V by 8 bases and J by 1 base, and 6 bases separated the two germline ends. There are 12 residues in the CDR3. DNA for the CDR3: TGTGCCAGCTCCTATTCCTACAATGAGCAGTTCCTC. It codes for CASSYSYNEQFL.

V usage is TRBV19 and J usage is TRBJ1-2; no definite D call. CDR1 and CDR2 (germline): LNHDA, SQIVND (reference sequence). V shed 6 bases and J shed 6 bases, with 5 bases lying between them. There are 10 residues in the CDR3. For the CDR3, the DNA is TGTGCCAGTAGGGCGAATGGCTACACCTTC. It is translated as CASRANGYTF.

This chain connects TRBV30 to TRBJ2-1; TRBD2 matches at 7 bases. Germline V gives CDR1 GTSNPN, CDR2 SVGIG (reference sequence). After removal of 5 bases from V and 0 bases from J, the junction contained 7 bases not matched to a gene. This CDR3 contains 15 residues. CDR3 in DNA: TGTGCCTGGCAGCGGGGCCTTAGCTCCTACAATGAGCAGTTCTTC. Translating gives CAWQRGLSSYNEQFF.

This chain connects TRBV3-1 to TRBJ2-6, with D perhaps matching TRBD1 (7 bases). Per germline, CDR1 LGHDT and CDR2 YNNKEL (reference sequence). This CDR3 is 18 amino acids long. V lost 1 base and J 3 bases, leaving 16 bases between the germline ends. The CDR3 loop is CASSQVGRGGGGANVLTF. CDR3 bases: TGTGCCAGCAGCCAAGTCGGGAGAGGGGGCGGTGGGGCCAACGTCCTGACTTTC.

This clonotype was recorded once. The CDR3 reads CASSLFAGDISYEQYF. CDR3 bases: TGTGCCAGCAGCCTTTTTGCGGGGGACATCTCCTACGAGCAGTACTTC. The chain recombines TRBV3-1 with TRBJ2-7, with D possibly matching TRBD2 (7 bases). Germline CDR1 is LGHDT and CDR2 is YNNKEL (reference sequence). The germline V and J ends were trimmed by 4 bases and 0 bases, with 16 bases remaining between them. CDR3 size: 16 residues.

On this clonotype itself: It is likely a read error, because the conserved phenylalanine at the end of the CDR3 is missing. The chain recombines TRBV7-6 with TRBJ2-7; weak D call: TRBD2 (6 bases). V was trimmed by 1 base and J by 2 bases, leaving 9 bases between them. CDR1 and CDR2 (germline): SGHVS, FNYEAQ. This CDR3 region has 14 residues. The CDR3 is CASSLGRGAYEQYL. The CDR3 DNA reads TGTGCCAGCAGCTTAGGTCGCGGGGCCTACGAGCAGTACCTC.

The genes are TRBV5-1 and TRBJ2-1; a weak D match, TRBD2 (6 bases). From germline, CDR1 is SGHRS and CDR2 YFSETQ. The CDR3 spans 16 residues. Trimming cost V 0 bases and J 5 bases, with 15 bases left between them. The CDR3 nucleotides are TGCGCCAGCAGCTTGGAACGGGGGTTCATCGACAATGAGCAGTTCTTC. Translated, it gives CASSLERGFIDNEQFF.

This chain links TRBV25-1 with TRBJ2-7; D not resolved. The CDR3 totals 13 residues. CDR1 and CDR2 (germline): MGHDK, SYGVNS. The V end was cut by 4 bases, the J end by 5 bases, with 12 bases between. CDR3 residues: CASSGAPFDEQYF. As DNA, the CDR3 is TGTGCCAGCAGTGGAGCCCCCTTCGACGAGCAGTACTTC.

This chain links TRBV27 with TRBJ1-1; no definite D call. V lost 6 bases to trimming and J lost 6 bases, with 17 bases between them. The CDR3 sequence is 14 residues long. Germline assignment: CDR1 MNHEY and CDR2 SMNVEV (reference sequence). CDR3 protein: CASSPNPNTAEAFF. Written as DNA, the CDR3 is TGTGCCAGCAGCCCCAACCCGAATACTGCTGAAGCTTTCTTT.

In DNA, the CDR3 is TGTGCCAGCAGTGAAGGACTCCGGGACCGTGCCTCCGAGCAGTACTTC. It encodes CASSEGLRDRASEQYF. This chain joins TRBV2 and TRBJ2-7, with D perhaps TRBD1 or TRBD2 (5 bases each). The germline V gene has CDR1 SNHLY and CDR2 FYNNEI. Trimming shortened V by 1 base and J by 6 bases, and 19 bases separated the two germline ends. The CDR3 length is 16 residues.

The rearrangement links TRBV10-2 to TRBJ2-3; D not resolved. CDR1 is WSHSY, CDR2 SAAADI, per germline. Between the trimmed V and J ends, which lost 8 bases and 2 bases, there was a span of 5 bases. There are 11 residues in the CDR3. CDR3 nucleotide sequence: TGCGCCAGCGGCCTCACAGATACGCAGTATTTT. This codes for CASGLTDTQYF.

This chain connects TRBV5-1 to TRBJ2-3; 12 bases line up with TRBD2. Germline trimming cut 0 bases from V and 4 bases from J; bases unmatched to any gene: 15. This CDR3 is built from 20 residues. CDR1 is SGHRS and CDR2 is YFSETQ in the germline V gene. The CDR3 nucleotides read TGCGCCAGCAGCTTGGCCGGCCGCCGATGGACTAGCGGGATTGCAGATACGCAGTATTTT. It specifies CASSLAGRRWTSGIADTQYF. Looking up the rest from reference TRBV5-1 and TRBJ2-3 gives the full variable domain: KAGVTQTPRYLIKTRGQQVTLSCSPISGHRSVSWYQQTPGQGLQFLFEYFSETQRNKGNFPGRFSGRQFSNSRSEMNVSTLELGDSALYLCASSLAGRRWTSGIADTQYFGPGTRLTVL.